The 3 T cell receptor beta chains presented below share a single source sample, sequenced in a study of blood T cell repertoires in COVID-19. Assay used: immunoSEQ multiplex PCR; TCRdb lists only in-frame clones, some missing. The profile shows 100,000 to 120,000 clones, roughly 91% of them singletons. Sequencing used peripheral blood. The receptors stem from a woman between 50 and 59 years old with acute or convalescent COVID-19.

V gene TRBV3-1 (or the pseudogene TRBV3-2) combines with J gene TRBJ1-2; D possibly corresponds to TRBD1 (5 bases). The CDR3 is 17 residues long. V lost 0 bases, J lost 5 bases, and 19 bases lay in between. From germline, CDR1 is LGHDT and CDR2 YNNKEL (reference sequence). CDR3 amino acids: CASSQDPRSGADYGYTF. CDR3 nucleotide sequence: TGTGCCAGCAGCCAAGATCCCCGCAGCGGGGCCGATTATGGCTACACCTTC.

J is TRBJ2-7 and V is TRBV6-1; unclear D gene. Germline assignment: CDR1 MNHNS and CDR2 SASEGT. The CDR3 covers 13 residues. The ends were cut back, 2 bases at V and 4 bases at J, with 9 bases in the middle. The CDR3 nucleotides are TGTGCCAGCAGTGAATCTAGAAGGTACGAGCAGTACTTC. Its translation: CASSESRRYEQYF.

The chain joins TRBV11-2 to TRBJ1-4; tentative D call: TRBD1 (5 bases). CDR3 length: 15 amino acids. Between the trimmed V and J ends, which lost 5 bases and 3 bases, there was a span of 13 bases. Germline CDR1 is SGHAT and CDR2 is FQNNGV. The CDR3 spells CASSVHRQSNEKLFF. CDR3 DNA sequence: TGTGCCAGCAGCGTACACCGACAGTCTAATGAAAAACTGTTTTTT. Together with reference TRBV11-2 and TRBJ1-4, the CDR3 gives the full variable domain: EAGVAQSPRYKIIEKRQSVAFWCNPISGHATLYWYQQILGQGPKLLIQFQNNGVVDDSQLPKDRFSAERLKGVDSTLKIQPAKLEDSAVYLCASSVHRQSNEKLFFGSGTQLSVL.